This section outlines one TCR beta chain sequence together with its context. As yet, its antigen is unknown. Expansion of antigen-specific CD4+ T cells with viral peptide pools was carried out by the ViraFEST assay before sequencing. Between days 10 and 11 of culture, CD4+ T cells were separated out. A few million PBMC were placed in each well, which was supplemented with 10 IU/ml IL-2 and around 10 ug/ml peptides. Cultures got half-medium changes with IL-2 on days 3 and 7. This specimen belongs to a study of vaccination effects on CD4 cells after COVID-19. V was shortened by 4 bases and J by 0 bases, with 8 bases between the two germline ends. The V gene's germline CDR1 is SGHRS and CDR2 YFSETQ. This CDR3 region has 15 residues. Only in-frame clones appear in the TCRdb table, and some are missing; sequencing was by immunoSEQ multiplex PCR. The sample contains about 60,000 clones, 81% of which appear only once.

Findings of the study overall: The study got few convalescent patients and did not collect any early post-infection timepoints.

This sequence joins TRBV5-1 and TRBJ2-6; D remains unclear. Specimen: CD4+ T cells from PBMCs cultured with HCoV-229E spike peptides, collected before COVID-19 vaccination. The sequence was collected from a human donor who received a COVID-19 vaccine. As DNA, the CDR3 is TGCGCCAGCAGCCCCGGACCCTCTGGGGCCAACGTCCTGACTTTC. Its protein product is CASSPGPSGANVLTF.